A selection of T cell receptor beta chains follows, all from one sample in a study of blood T cell repertoires in COVID-19. The assay was immunoSEQ multiplex PCR, and TCRdb's table has in-frame clones only and misses some. Of about 150,000 clones in the sample, 65% to 90% were seen once. Sequencing was done on a sample of peripheral blood. All receptors come from a woman between 50 and 59 years old with acute or convalescent COVID-19. Each CDR3 is given with its conserved first and last residue. The D gene is left open where the match is weak. Clone size is stated in some rows and not others, as once, few, many or a class when expanded.

>.|TRBJ2-1|TRBV18|few
CASSPGQYNEQFF
TGTGCCAGCTCACCAGGGCAGTACAATGAGCAGTTCTTC
>TRBD1|TRBJ1-5|TRBV29-1|few
CSVSQGGSNQPQHF
TGCAGCGTCTCACAGGGGGGAAGCAATCAGCCCCAGCATTTT
>TRBD1|TRBJ1-2|TRBV3-1/TRBV3-2|.
CASSQGQGARGYGYTF
TGTGCCAGCAGCCAAGGGCAGGGGGCGCGTGGCTATGGCTACACCTTC
>.|TRBJ2-7|TRBV2|.
CASKQRINSYEQYF
TGTGCCAGCAAACAGCGGATTAACTCCTACGAGCAGTACTTC
>.|TRBJ2-5|TRBV7-2|.
CASSLGASPQETQYF
TGTGCCAGCAGCTTAGGGGCTAGCCCCCAAGAGACCCAGTACTTC
>.|TRBJ1-2|TRBV30|.
CARLDSYSDFGTF
TGTGCCCGGTTGGACAGTTATTCTGATTTCGGCACCTTC
>TRBD1|TRBJ2-1|TRBV7-2|.
CASSPDRAYNEQFF
TGTGCCAGCAGCCCGGACAGGGCCTACAATGAGCAGTTCTTC
>.|TRBJ2-2|TRBV3-1/TRBV3-2|.
CASSLQTLNRGTGELFF
TGTGCCAGCAGCCTACAGACACTGAATCGTGGCACCGGGGAGCTGTTTTTT
>.|TRBJ2-2|TRBV30|.
CAWSKGYNTGELFF
TGTGCCTGGAGTAAGGGGTACAACACCGGGGAGCTGTTTTTT
>.|TRBJ1-1|TRBV6-6|.
CASSYAEMNTEAFF
TGTGCCAGCAGTTACGCGGAGATGAACACTGAAGCTTTCTTT
>.|TRBJ1-1|TRBV4-2|.
CASSQKAWTANTEAFF
TGTGCCAGCAGCCAAAAAGCGTGGACAGCAAACACTGAAGCTTTCTTT
>.|TRBJ2-7|TRBV4-2|.
CASSQELQQGPGDF
TGTGCCAGCAGCCAAGAGCTTCAACAGGGCCCTGGGGACTTC
>TRBD2|TRBJ2-3|TRBV7-2|once
CASTLAGGSTDTQYF
TGTGCCAGCACCTTAGCGGGGGGGAGCACAGATACGCAGTATTTT
>TRBD1|TRBJ1-5|TRBV2|.
CASSVQGAHNQPQHF
TGTGCCAGCAGCGTACAGGGGGCCCACAATCAGCCCCAGCATTTT
>.|TRBJ1-2|TRBV3-1/TRBV3-2|once
CASSQVGSNNYGYTF
TGTGCCAGCAGCCAAGTGGGTAGCAATAACTATGGCTACACCTTC
>.|TRBJ1-2|TRBV4-1|.
CASSLVGRPGYGYTF
TGCGCCAGCAGCCTGGTCGGCAGGCCAGGCTATGGCTACACCTTC
>TRBD1|TRBJ1-5|TRBV27|.
CASRATDRGNQPQHF
TGTGCCAGCCGAGCCACCGACAGGGGCAATCAGCCCCAGCATTTT
>.|TRBJ1-5|TRBV21-1|.
CASSKVPREGADQPQHF
TGTGCCAGCAGCAAAGTCCCACGTGAGGGGGCTGATCAGCCCCAGCATTTT
>.|TRBJ2-3|TRBV21-1|.
CASSKGTSGRGLADTQYF
TGTGCCAGCAGCAAGGGGACTAGCGGTCGGGGCCTGGCAGATACGCAGTATTTT
>.|TRBJ1-1|TRBV29-1|.
CSVADRSPDEAFF
TGCAGCGTTGCTGACAGGAGCCCAGATGAAGCTTTCTTT
>TRBD2|TRBJ2-1|TRBV7-3|.
CASSLSPAAGDQFF
TGTGCCAGCAGCTTAAGCCCCGCGGCGGGAGACCAGTTCTTC
>TRBD1|TRBJ1-3|TRBV18|.
CASSPITGEASGNTIYF
TGTGCCAGCTCACCCATCACAGGGGAGGCCTCTGGAAACACCATATATTTT
>.|TRBJ1-1|TRBV10-3|.
CAITPGRPLRGGTEAFF
TGTGCCATCACCCCCGGGAGACCTCTCCGCGGGGGCACTGAAGCTTTCTTT
>.|TRBJ1-4|TRBV5-8|few
CASSRQAVGEKLFF
TGTGCCAGCAGCCGACAGGCCGTCGGGGAAAAACTGTTTTTT
>TRBD2|TRBJ2-5|TRBV7-9|.
CASSLVPSGGNQETQYF
TGTGCCAGCAGCTTAGTTCCCAGCGGGGGTAACCAAGAGACCCAGTACTTC
>TRBD1|TRBJ2-5|TRBV29-1|few
CSSDRVRETQYF
TGCAGCTCGGACAGGGTCCGGGAGACCCAGTACTTC
>.|TRBJ1-1|TRBV18|.
CASSLRQATNTEAFF
TGTGCCAGCTCACTCCGACAGGCCACGAACACTGAAGCTTTCTTT
>TRBD2|TRBJ2-7|TRBV7-2|.
CASSNSGSYEQYF
TGTGCCAGCAGCAATAGCGGGAGCTACGAGCAGTACTTC
>.|TRBJ1-2|TRBV2|.
CASNFGGLNGYTF
TGTGCCAGCAATTTTGGCGGACTTAATGGCTACACCTTC
>.|TRBJ2-7|TRBV6-2/TRBV6-3|once
CASSPWLTSYYEQYF
TGTGCCAGCAGCCCTTGGTTGACTAGTTACTACGAGCAGTACTTC
>.|TRBJ1-1|TRBV6-5|.
CATATRQANTEAFF
TGTGCCACCGCGACCCGGCAGGCGAACACTGAAGCTTTCTTT
>.|TRBJ1-1|TRBV30|.
CAWVSWTSDTEAFF
TGTGCCTGGGTCTCGTGGACTAGCGACACTGAAGCTTTCTTT
>.|TRBJ1-5|TRBV19|.
CASSSDSVHQPQHF
TGTGCCAGTAGTTCGGACAGTGTACATCAGCCCCAGCATTTT
>TRBD1|TRBJ1-2|TRBV27|.
CASSLKDRGSGYTF
TGTGCCAGCAGTTTAAAGGACAGGGGGAGCGGCTACACCTTC
>.|TRBJ1-1|TRBV5-6|.
CASSPWTAPNTEAFF
TGTGCCAGCAGCCCTTGGACAGCCCCGAACACTGAAGCTTTCTTT
>.|TRBJ2-7|TRBV19|.
CASSPAIYEQYF
TGTGCCAGTAGTCCTGCGATCTACGAGCAGTACTTC
>TRBD1|TRBJ2-5|TRBV7-6|.
CASSLNPQGAGETQYF
TGTGCCAGCAGCTTAAATCCGCAGGGGGCTGGAGAGACCCAGTACTTC
>TRBD2|TRBJ2-7|TRBV4-2|.
CASSQAGALIYEQYF
TGTGCCAGCAGCCAGGCGGGAGCGCTTATCTACGAGCAGTACTTC
>.|TRBJ1-1|TRBV6-6|once
CASSDRRNTEAFF
TGTGCCAGCAGCGACAGGAGGAACACTGAAGCTTTCTTT
>TRBD1|TRBJ1-1|TRBV7-9|.
CASSPHRGAGNTEAFF
TGTGCCAGCAGCCCCCACAGGGGCGCGGGTAACACTGAAGCTTTCTTT
>.|TRBJ2-6|TRBV7-3|.
CASSLDTSGANVLTF
TGTGCCAGCAGCCTTGACACCTCTGGGGCCAACGTCCTGACTTTC
>.|TRBJ2-1|TRBV5-6|once
CASSFQGGSYNEQFF
TGTGCCAGCAGCTTTCAGGGTGGGTCCTACAATGAGCAGTTCTTC
>.|TRBJ2-7|TRBV7-2|.
CASSSLPGTSYEQYF
TGTGCCAGCAGCTCCTTACCCGGGACTTCCTACGAGCAGTACTTC